What follows are 8 T cell receptor beta chains derived from one specimen sequenced in a study of T cells in Graves' hyperthyroidism and ophthalmopathy. The source material, RNA transcripts, was used to amplify TCR beta CDR3 regions. With the HTBI primer set, the TCR CDR3 went through a first round of RT-PCR. TCRdb reanalysed the multiplex PCR reads using MiXCR and keeps one entry per CDR3 protein. This table has roughly 180,000 distinct CDR3 sequences, 9.4% appearing once. The sequencing input was blood. All receptors derive from a woman in her late teens or twenties with Graves' hyperthyroidism that later progressed to Graves' ophthalmopathy.

There are many counts of this clonotype. This sequence joins TRBV7-9 and TRBJ2-2; D is unresolved. Germline loops: CDR1 SEHNR, CDR2 FQNEAQ (reference sequence). The CDR3 covers 14 residues. Trimming left V 5 bases short and J 1 base short, with 8 bases between. The CDR3 bases are TGTGCCAGCAGCCTTGACCGGAACACCGGGGAGCTGTTTTTT. It is translated as CASSLDRNTGELFF.

V and J are TRBV19 and TRBJ1-5; 8 bases are shared with TRBD1. Germline assignment: CDR1 LNHDA and CDR2 SQIVND (reference sequence). The CDR3 has 20 residues. Trimming cost V 3 bases and J 0 bases; bases outside gene matches: 16. CDR3 coding DNA: TGTGCCAGTAGTATTTCGAAGCAGGGGGCCTTTGGTTATAGCAATCAGCCCCAGCATTTT. This codes for CASSISKQGAFGYSNQPQHF.

There are a few counts of this clonotype. The chain uses TRBV5-6 and TRBJ2-7; TRBD2 is a possible D gene (6 bases). The V end was cut by 7 bases, the J end by 7 bases, with 21 bases between. This CDR3 comprises 14 residues. Germline-derived CDR1 and CDR2 are SGHDT and YYEEEE. CDR3 residues: CASGLGGIPGEQYF. The CDR3 DNA sequence: TGTGCCAGCGGACTTGGGGGGATCCCAGGGGAGCAGTACTTC.

This clonotype was observed a handful of times. The rearrangement uses TRBV6-1 and TRBJ1-3, with D perhaps matching TRBD1 (5 bases). The CDR3 sequence is 15 residues long. CDR1 MNHNS and CDR2 SASEGT come from the germline V gene. V was clipped by 4 bases and J by 0 bases, with 10 bases between them. DNA for the CDR3: TGTGCCAGCAGTGCAGACAGAAGCTCTGGAAACACCATATATTTT. Encoded protein: CASSADRSSGNTIYF.

In this sample, this clonotype turned up a few times. The V and J genes are TRBV19 and TRBJ1-5; no reliable D call. The CDR3 contains 12 residues. V shed 2 bases and J shed 5 bases, with 4 bases lying between them. Germline V gene lookup returns CDR1 LNHDA and CDR2 SQIVND (reference sequence). The CDR3 region is CASSIIDQPQHF. The CDR3 region has the DNA TGTGCCAGTAGTATAATTGATCAGCCCCAGCATTTT.

The chain carries TRBV5-6 and TRBJ2-5, with TRBD2 as a possible D gene (6 bases). The germline CDR1 and CDR2 sequences are SGHDT and YYEEEE. The CDR3 has 17 amino acids. Trimming pared 0 bases from V and 0 bases from J, leaving 15 bases between. CDR3 sequence: CASSLGAAGRYQETQYF. CDR3 DNA sequence: TGTGCCAGCAGCTTGGGGGCGGCGGGGCGGTACCAAGAGACCCAGTACTTC.

This clonotype was seen repeatedly, ten times or more. The rearrangement joins TRBV28 to TRBJ2-5; 11 nucleotides align to TRBD1. This CDR3 spans 15 amino acids. Germline-derived CDR1 and CDR2 are MDHEN and SYDVKM. After removal of 1 base from V and 6 bases from J, the junction contained 4 bases not matched to a gene. The DNA of the CDR3 is TGTGCCAGCAGTTTATTCTGGGACAGGGGGAAGACCCAGTACTTC. It codes for CASSLFWDRGKTQYF.

This clonotype was found many times. The chain is built from TRBV15 and TRBJ2-7; D is possibly TRBD2 (6 bases). Germline V gene data show CDR1 as LNHNV and CDR2 as YYDKDF (reference sequence). There are 14 residues in the CDR3. Trimming took off 1 base at V and 5 bases at J, with 12 bases between the two ends. The CDR3 here is CATSRVSREDEQYF. CDR3 bases: TGTGCCACCAGCAGAGTTTCGAGGGAGGACGAGCAGTACTTC.